The 20 T cell receptor beta chains below were found in one sample sequenced in a study of OX40 agonist ivuxolimab in advanced cancers. Assay: immunoSEQ multiplex PCR; the TCRdb copy retains only in-frame clones and omits some. Among 58,000 or so clones listed, 75% to 90% were seen once. Sequencing was performed on CD4+ or CD8+ T cells sorted from blood, taken in a trial of the OX40 agonist ivuxolimab. The receptor set was obtained from an adult with an advanced solid tumor such as melanoma, head and neck, liver or kidney cancer.

The chain carries TRBV9 and TRBJ1-3, with a tentative D call TRBD1 (5 bases). This CDR3 has 15 amino acids. Germline V gene sequence: CDR1 SGDLS, CDR2 YYNGEE. Trimming removed 4 bases from V and 0 bases from J, with 11 bases in between. This CDR3 is CASSSRQGSGNTIYF. In nucleotides, the CDR3 is TGTGCCAGCAGCTCGAGGCAGGGCTCTGGAAACACCATATATTTT.

The rearrangement joins TRBV28 to TRBJ2-1; unclear D gene. CDR1 and CDR2 (germline): MDHEN, SYDVKM. The V end was cut by 6 bases, the J end by 0 bases, with 6 bases between. The CDR3 is made up of 13 amino acids. For the CDR3, the DNA is TGTGCCAGCAGCCAGCCCTCCTACAATGAGCAGTTCTTC. Protein sequence: CASSQPSYNEQFF.

This chain connects TRBV4-2 to TRBJ2-2; TRBD2 matches at 14 bases. This CDR3 comprises 18 residues. Germline V gene sequence: CDR1 LGHNA, CDR2 YNFKEQ. Trimming cost V 3 bases and J 0 bases; bases outside gene matches: 3. This chain's CDR3 is CASSQRTSGGPNTGELFF. CDR3 bases: TGTGCCAGCAGCCAGAGGACTAGCGGGGGGCCGAACACCGGGGAGCTGTTTTTT.

The V and J genes are TRBV6-6 and TRBJ1-2, with TRBD1 identical over 9 bases. Germline loops: CDR1 MNHNY, CDR2 SVGAGI (reference sequence). The CDR3 runs 16 residues. The J segment lost 5 bases and the V segment lost 1 base, leaving 8 bases of the junction unmatched. For the CDR3, the DNA is TGTGCCAGCAGTTACTTCAACCCACAGGGGGCATATGGCTACACCTTC. The encoded protein is CASSYFNPQGAYGYTF.

The chain links TRBV19 to TRBJ1-4; D remains unclear. The CDR3 is 14 amino acids. CDR1 and CDR2 from the germline V gene are LNHDA and SQIVND (reference sequence). The V gene lost 5 bases and the J gene lost 4 bases, with 11 bases spanning the gap. CDR3 nucleotide sequence: TGTGCCAGTAGTCGGACGGCCTTTAATGAAAAACTGTTTTTT. Encoded protein: CASSRTAFNEKLFF.

V and J are TRBV9 and TRBJ1-1; tentative D call: TRBD1 (5 bases). The CDR3 is made up of 17 amino acids. V was shortened by 4 bases and J by 0 bases, with 19 bases between the two germline ends. Germline V CDR1 and CDR2: SGDLS, YYNGEE. In nucleotides, the CDR3 is TGTGCCAGCAGCTCCCGGGGAGGGGACTTCATGAACACTGAAGCTTTCTTT. Encoded protein: CASSSRGGDFMNTEAFF.

This clone was observed a single time. The chain employs TRBV7-9 and TRBJ2-7, with 11 bases lining up with TRBD2. V trimming: 4 bases; J trimming: 3 bases; junction bases outside the gene matches: 5. Germline V gene data show CDR1 as SEHNR and CDR2 as FQNEAQ (reference sequence). CDR3 length equals 15 residues. CDR3 region: CASSSPGLAVYEQYF. DNA for the CDR3: TGTGCCAGCAGCTCCCCGGGACTAGCGGTCTACGAGCAGTACTTC.

The chain recombines TRBV28 with TRBJ2-7; D is possibly TRBD1 (5 bases). Looked up from germline, CDR1 is MDHEN and CDR2 is SYDVKM. This CDR3 region has 12 residues. V lost 6 bases and J lost 1, with 7 bases in between. CDR3 region: CASRRQSYEQYF. The CDR3 DNA sequence: TGTGCCAGCAGACGACAGTCCTACGAGCAGTACTTC.

The chain combines TRBV4-3 with TRBJ2-5; no clear D gene. Deletions cut 4 bases from V and 5 bases from J, with 5 bases between. The length of the CDR3 is 11 residues. CDR1 is LGHNA and CDR2 is YSLEER in the germline V gene. CDR3 amino acids: CASSLWETQYF. DNA for the CDR3: TGCGCCAGCAGCCTGTGGGAGACCCAGTACTTC.

The chain has TRBV19 and TRBJ1-1; TRBD1 matches at 8 bases. CDR3 length: 14 residues. Germline values: CDR1 LNHDA, CDR2 SQIVND (reference sequence). V was pared by 7 bases and J by 5 bases, with 9 bases of the junction left unmatched. CDR3 coding DNA: TGTGCCAGTACTGGACAGGGAATTTGGACTGAAGCTTTCTTT. Translating gives CASTGQGIWTEAFF.

The table lists this clone with a count of one. CDR3 nucleotide sequence: TGTGCCAGCAGTGTCGGGGTTGGGGGCAATCAGCCCCAGCATTTT. As protein: CASSVGVGGNQPQHF. This chain links TRBV2 with TRBJ1-5; D uncertain. The CDR3 loop spans 15 amino acids. The germline CDR1 and CDR2 sequences are SNHLY and FYNNEI. The ends were cut back, 4 bases at V and 2 bases at J, with 12 bases in the middle.

This chain connects TRBV19 to TRBJ2-5, with D possibly matching TRBD1 (5 bases). The length of the CDR3 is 13 residues. Trimming took off 5 bases at V and 2 bases at J, with 9 bases between the two ends. Germline V gene sequence: CDR1 LNHDA, CDR2 SQIVND (reference sequence). CDR3 sequence: CASSDRVQETQYF. The CDR3 region has the DNA TGTGCCAGTAGTGACAGAGTACAAGAGACCCAGTACTTC.

This chain joins TRBV7-2 and TRBJ1-5, with D tentatively TRBD1 (5 bases). CDR3 length: 14 residues. V lost 5 bases to trimming and J lost 7 bases, with 15 bases between them. Looked up from germline, CDR1 is SGHTA and CDR2 is FQGNSA. The CDR3: CASSPNAGRQPQHF. The CDR3 region has the DNA TGTGCCAGCAGCCCCAATGCAGGGCGGCAGCCCCAGCATTTT.

CDR3 in amino acids: CAWSVGDTDTQYF. CDR3 coding DNA: TGTGCCTGGAGTGTGGGGGACACAGATACGCAGTATTTT. The chain joins TRBV30 to TRBJ2-3; D is perhaps TRBD1 or TRBD2 (5 bases each). Trimming took 0 bases from V and 2 from J, leaving 6 bases between them. The CDR3 extends over 13 amino acids. Germline loops: CDR1 GTSNPN, CDR2 SVGIG (reference sequence). Filled out from reference TRBV30 and TRBJ2-3, the complete variable domain reads SQTIHQWPATLVQPVGSPLSLECTVEGTSNPNLYWYRQAAGRGLQLLFYSVGIGQISSEVPQNLSASRPQDRQFILSSKKLLLSDSGFYLCAWSVGDTDTQYFGPGTRLTVL.

This sequence joins TRBV6-6 and TRBJ1-5; 8 nucleotides match TRBD1. With V trimmed by 1 base and J by 6 bases, 8 bases remained unmatched. This CDR3 has 16 amino acids. Germline V CDR1 and CDR2: MNHNY, SVGAGI (reference sequence). The CDR3 reads CASSYYGGQGGQPQHF. CDR3 nucleotide sequence: TGTGCCAGCAGTTACTACGGTGGACAGGGAGGTCAGCCCCAGCATTTT.

This CDR3 is CASSPPDRTAEYF. As DNA, the CDR3 is TGTGCCAGCAGTCCCCCGGACCGTACCGCTGAGTACTTC. The gene calls are TRBV28 and TRBJ2-7, with D unresolved. Germline V gene sequence: CDR1 MDHEN, CDR2 SYDVKM. The CDR3 consists of 13 residues. Trimming left V 5 bases short and J 11 bases short, with 19 bases between.

This clone was detected once. This chain links TRBV6-1 with TRBJ1-2; the D gene is possibly TRBD1 (6 bases). V lost 10 bases and J lost 9, with 24 bases in between. CDR1 is MNHNS and CDR2 is SASEGT in the germline V gene. CDR3 length: 14 amino acids. The CDR3 DNA sequence: TGTGCCACCTCACTCCCCGGACAGAGTTATTGCTACACCTTC. Translation gives CATSLPGQSYCYTF.

This chain links TRBV9 with TRBJ1-6; 7 bases are a match to TRBD1. The CDR3 has 16 amino acids. Germline V gene data show CDR1 as SGDLS and CDR2 as YYNGEE. J was trimmed by 5 bases and V by 4 bases; bases with no gene match: 9. DNA for the CDR3: TGTGCCAGCAGCAGACGACAGGGTGTGGATAATTCACCCCTCCACTTT. This gives the protein CASSRRQGVDNSPLHF.

The V call is TRBV18, the J call TRBJ2-7, with D tentatively TRBD2 (7 bases). V was pared by 2 bases and J by 1 base, with 12 bases between. This CDR3 is built from 15 residues. Germline loops: CDR1 KGHSH, CDR2 LQKENI. The CDR3 nucleotides are TGTGCCAGCTCACCAACTGGGGGGGCGTCCTACGAGCAGTACTTC. Amino acids: CASSPTGGASYEQYF.

The genes are TRBV7-6 and TRBJ1-3; possible D gene TRBD1, 5 bases. The CDR3 runs 12 residues. Trimming removed 4 bases at V and 6 bases at J, with 7 bases between. Per germline, CDR1 SGHVS and CDR2 FNYEAQ. The CDR3 DNA reads as TGTGCCAGCAGCTCACAGGAAAACACCATATATTTT. This encodes CASSSQENTIYF.